A single sample gave rise to the 14 T cell receptor beta chains below, sequenced in a study of long-term antiretroviral therapy in people with HIV. Sequencing relied on immunoSEQ assay v3.0, run at survey level. Measured with immunoSEQ multiplex PCR; TCRdb has only the in-frame clones, and not every one. The table shows approximately 11,000 clones, with around 81% occurring only once. This material consisted of unsorted PBMCs, taken 1.8 years after starting antiretroviral therapy. These receptors all stem from a middle-aged man with HIV.

The V gene is TRBV6-1, the J gene TRBJ2-3; 8 bases agree with TRBD1. Germline V CDR1 and CDR2: MNHNS, SASEGT. This CDR3 has 18 amino acids. After removal of 2 bases from V and 0 bases from J, the junction contained 10 bases not matched to a gene. CDR3 sequence reads: CASSERLAGTGSTDTQYF. In DNA form, the CDR3 reads TGTGCCAGCAGTGAAAGATTGGCCGGGACAGGAAGCACAGATACGCAGTATTTT.

This clone was counted a few times. The rearrangement joins TRBV18 to TRBJ1-4; D unresolved. Germline V gene lookup returns CDR1 KGHSH and CDR2 LQKENI. Deletions cut 3 bases from V and 3 bases from J, with 5 bases between. This CDR3 region has 13 residues. The CDR3 reads CASSPQANEKLFF. In DNA form, the CDR3 reads TGTGCCAGCTCACCTCAGGCTAATGAAAAACTGTTTTTT.

This chain links TRBV5-6 with TRBJ2-2; possibly TRBD1 or TRBD2 for D (5 bases each). V gave up 2 bases and J gave up 7 bases, with 9 bases separating them. In germline, CDR1 is SGHDT, CDR2 YYEEEE. The CDR3 covers 13 residues. This chain's CDR3 is CASSFRGLGELFF. CDR3 DNA sequence: TGTGCCAGCAGCTTTCGGGGCCTCGGGGAGCTGTTTTTT.

The gene calls are TRBV27 and TRBJ2-7; 11 bases are a match to TRBD2. This CDR3 has 14 residues. Losses at the gene ends were 3 bases for V and 4 bases for J; bases not matched to a gene: 2. The germline CDR1 and CDR2 sequences are MNHEY and SMNVEV (reference sequence). The CDR3 sequence is CASSLGLADYEQYF. CDR3 coding DNA: TGTGCCAGCAGTTTGGGACTAGCGGATTACGAGCAGTACTTC.

This sequence joins TRBV7-9 and TRBJ2-7; 11 nucleotides agree with TRBD2. Germline assignment: CDR1 SEHNR and CDR2 FQNEAQ (reference sequence). J gave up 3 bases and V 4 bases, and 5 bases lay outside the gene matches. The CDR3 sequence is 15 residues long. The CDR3 protein is CASSYPGLADYEQYF. DNA for the CDR3: TGTGCCAGCAGCTACCCGGGACTAGCGGACTACGAGCAGTACTTC.

The J gene is TRBJ2-1, the V gene TRBV30; TRBD1 matches at 10 bases. CDR3 size: 14 residues. The V gene end was trimmed by 2 bases and the J gene end by 6 bases; junction bases not matched to a gene: 4. Germline V gene lookup returns CDR1 GTSNPN and CDR2 SVGIG (reference sequence). This CDR3 is CAWSRDRGINEQFF. In DNA, the CDR3 is TGTGCCTGGAGTCGGGACAGGGGAATCAATGAGCAGTTCTTC.

This chain uses TRBV29-1 with TRBJ2-3, with a weak D call TRBD2 (6 bases). Trimming cost V 4 bases and J 2 bases, with 16 bases left between them. The CDR3 is 15 residues long. Germline V lookup: CDR1 SQVTM, CDR2 ANQGSEA. CDR3 nucleotide sequence: TGCAGCGTTGTGACGGCGGGGAACCCCACAGATACGCAGTATTTT. Its protein product is CSVVTAGNPTDTQYF.

This clone has just one count. This chain uses TRBV6-5 with TRBJ1-1; the match to TRBD1 covers 7 bases. CDR3 length: 15 residues. The germline V gene has CDR1 MNHEY and CDR2 SVGAGI. Trimming at V came to 5 bases and at J to 0 bases, leaving 6 bases not matched to a gene. CDR3 protein: CASSTGTAMNTEAFF. The DNA of the CDR3 is TGTGCCAGCAGTACCGGGACAGCGATGAACACTGAAGCTTTCTTT.

This rearrangement joins TRBV4-3 to TRBJ2-7, with 7 bases matching TRBD1. Germline assignment: CDR1 LGHNA and CDR2 YSLEER. This CDR3 is built from 15 residues. Unmatched junction bases numbered 7, after V lost 4 bases and J lost 1 base. The CDR3 DNA is TGCGCCAGCAGCCGAGGGATACAGGGGTCCTACGAGCAGTACTTC. It specifies CASSRGIQGSYEQYF.

This chain connects TRBV7-3 to TRBJ2-2, with 7 bases that match TRBD1. CDR3 length: 14 amino acids. Trimming at V came to 7 bases and at J to 0 bases, leaving 2 bases not matched to a gene. Germline loops: CDR1 SGHTA, CDR2 FQGTGA. The CDR3 bases are TGTGCCAGCACTCAGGGGGCGAACACCGGGGAGCTGTTTTTT. This encodes CASTQGANTGELFF. The full variable domain, in which reference TRBV7-3 and TRBJ2-2 provide the parts outside the CDR3, is GAGVSQTPSNKVTEKGKYVELRCDPISGHTALYWYRQSLGQGPEFLIYFQGTGAADDSGLPNDRFFAVRPEGSVSTLKIQRTERGDSAVYLCASTQGANTGELFFGEGSRLTVL.

V and J are TRBV11-2 and TRBJ1-4, with D perhaps TRBD1 (5 bases). Trimming left V 3 bases short and J 5 bases short, with 13 bases between. CDR3 size: 15 residues. Germline V gene lookup returns CDR1 SGHAT and CDR2 FQNNGV. Written as DNA, the CDR3 is TGTGCCAGCAGCTTGGGTTGGGGGAGGAATGAAAAACTGTTTTTT. This gives the protein CASSLGWGRNEKLFF.

This clone is labeled medium-sized. The rearrangement uses TRBV6-1 and TRBJ1-3; 7 positions agree with TRBD1. Per the germline V gene, CDR1 is MNHNS and CDR2 is SASEGT. This CDR3 comprises 15 residues. V dropped 4 bases and J dropped 0; count of bases not matched to a gene: 3. The CDR3 nucleotides are TGTGCCAGCAGTGGGGGGACAGTCTCTGGAAACACCATATATTTT. As protein: CASSGGTVSGNTIYF.

This clone appeared once. The rearrangement uses TRBV6-5 and TRBJ2-6; D gene ambiguous. Germline V gene sequence: CDR1 MNHEY, CDR2 SVGAGI. Between the trimmed V and J ends, which lost 6 bases and 4 bases, there was a span of 13 bases. The CDR3 contains 15 residues. Here the CDR3 reads CASSLTRNGANVLTF. The CDR3 DNA follows: TGTGCCAGCAGCCTAACCCGGAACGGGGCCAACGTCCTGACTTTC.

J is TRBJ2-3 and V is TRBV6-4, with 10 bases aligning to TRBD2. The V gene end was trimmed by 4 bases and the J gene end by 0 bases; junction bases not matched to a gene: 1. Germline V gene data show CDR1 as MRHNA and CDR2 as SNTAGT. The CDR3 has 15 residues. CDR3 loop: CASSVTSGSTDTQYF. In DNA, the CDR3 is TGTGCCAGCAGTGTGACTAGCGGGAGCACAGATACGCAGTATTTT.